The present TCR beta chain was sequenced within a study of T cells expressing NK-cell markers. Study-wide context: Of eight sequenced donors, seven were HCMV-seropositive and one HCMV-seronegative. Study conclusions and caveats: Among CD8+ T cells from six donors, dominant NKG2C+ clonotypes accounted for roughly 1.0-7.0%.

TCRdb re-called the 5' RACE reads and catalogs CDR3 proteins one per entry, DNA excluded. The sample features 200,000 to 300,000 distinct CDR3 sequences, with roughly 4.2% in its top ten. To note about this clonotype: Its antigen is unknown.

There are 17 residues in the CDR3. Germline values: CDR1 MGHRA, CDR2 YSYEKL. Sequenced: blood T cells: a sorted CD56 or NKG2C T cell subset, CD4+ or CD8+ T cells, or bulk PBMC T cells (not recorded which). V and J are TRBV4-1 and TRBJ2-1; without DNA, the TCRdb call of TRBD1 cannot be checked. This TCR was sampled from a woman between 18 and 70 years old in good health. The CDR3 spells CASSQEGTGAGYNEQFF.